This T cell receptor (beta chain) was captured in a study of cytomegalovirus exposure and HLA in healthy donors. Study observations and caveats: Highly shared variants forming one cluster were likely a sequencing artifact.

In regard to this clone: Its target is unknown.

In the PCR, 60 Vbeta and 13 Jbeta primers were used. Clones were sequenced by immunoSEQ multiplex PCR, and TCRdb holds only the in-frame ones, with some missing. The sample holds over 120,000 clones, 78% seen once. This CDR3 is 18 amino acids long. Per germline, CDR1 SEHNR and CDR2 FQNEAQ (reference sequence). The junction had 8 bases not matched to a gene; V was cut back by 4 bases and J by 2 bases. The sample was PBMCs. The chain employs TRBV7-9 and TRBJ2-2; 12 positions match TRBD2. This receptor was identified in a female donor in good health and CMV-seronegative. The CDR3 DNA sequence: TGTGCCAGCAGCTCCCCGACTAGCGGGAGATTTAACACCGGGGAGCTGTTTTTT. Its translation: CASSSPTSGRFNTGELFF.